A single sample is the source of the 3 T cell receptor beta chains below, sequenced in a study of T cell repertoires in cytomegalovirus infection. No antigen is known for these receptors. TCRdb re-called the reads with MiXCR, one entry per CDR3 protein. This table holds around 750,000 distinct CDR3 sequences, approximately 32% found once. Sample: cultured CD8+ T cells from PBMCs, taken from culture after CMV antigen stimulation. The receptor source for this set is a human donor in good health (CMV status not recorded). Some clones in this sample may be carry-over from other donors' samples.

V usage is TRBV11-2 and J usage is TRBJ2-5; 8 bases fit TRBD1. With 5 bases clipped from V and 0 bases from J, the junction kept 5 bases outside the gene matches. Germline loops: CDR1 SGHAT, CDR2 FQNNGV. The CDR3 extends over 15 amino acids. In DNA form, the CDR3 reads TGTGCCAGCAGCCCAGGGGGCAAGTACCAAGAGACCCAGTACTTC. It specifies CASSPGGKYQETQYF.

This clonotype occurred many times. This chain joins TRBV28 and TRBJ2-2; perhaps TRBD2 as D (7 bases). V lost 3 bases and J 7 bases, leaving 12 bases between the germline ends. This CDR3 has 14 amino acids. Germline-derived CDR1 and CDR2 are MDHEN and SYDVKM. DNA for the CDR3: TGTGCCAGCAGTTTTAGGGGGGGAATCGGGGAGCTGTTTTTT. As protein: CASSFRGGIGELFF.

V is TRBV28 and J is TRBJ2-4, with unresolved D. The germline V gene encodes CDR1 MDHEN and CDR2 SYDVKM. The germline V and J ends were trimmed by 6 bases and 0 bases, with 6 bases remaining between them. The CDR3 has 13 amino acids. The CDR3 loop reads CASRTLAKNIQYF. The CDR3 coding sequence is TGTGCCAGCAGGACCCTAGCCAAAAACATTCAGTACTTC.